The rows below give T cell receptor beta chains drawn from one sample of a study of T cells expressing NK-cell markers. After re-calling the 5' RACE reads, TCRdb lists one entry per CDR3 protein, DNA absent. The sample table sets out approximately 440,000 distinct CDR3 sequences. What was sequenced was blood T cells: a sorted CD56 or NKG2C T cell subset, CD4+ or CD8+ T cells, or bulk PBMC T cells (not recorded which). These receptors were collected from a woman between 50 and 59 years old in good health. CDR3s include the opening cysteine and the closing phenylalanine or tryptophan. Fields, in order: CDR3 protein, V gene, J gene.

CASSRSGGYGTDTQYF	TRBV5-4	TRBJ2-3
CASSPETAYGYTF	TRBV7-9	TRBJ1-2
CATEGPNQETQYF	TRBV7-2	TRBJ2-5
CSARYGTATEQYF	TRBV20-1	TRBJ2-7
CSARAGAGGRDTQYF	TRBV20-1	TRBJ2-3
CAISESTANTGELFF	TRBV10-3	TRBJ2-2
CSAAPVVLSYNEQFF	TRBV20-1	TRBJ2-1
CASSITVAKNIQYF	TRBV27	TRBJ2-4
CASSYSSETGTHEQFF	TRBV6-6	TRBJ2-1
CAISYRVDEQYF	TRBV10-3	TRBJ2-7
CASSQDGLSQETQYF	TRBV3-1	TRBJ2-5
CASSSGAGTSVTDTQYF	TRBV5-1	TRBJ2-3
CASSRTGDGRSEQFF	TRBV5-1	TRBJ2-1
CASSLVGLYSGNTIYF	TRBV7-2	TRBJ1-3
CASSYATSGTTGELFF	TRBV5-1	TRBJ2-2
CASSSGGDWYEKLFF	TRBV7-8	TRBJ1-4
CASSRASWDSNQPQHF	TRBV19	TRBJ1-5
CATSDRDPNQPQHF	TRBV24-1	TRBJ1-5
CASSGDTVSYGYTF	TRBV5-1	TRBJ1-2
CASSPFSQGGTEAFF	TRBV3-1	TRBJ1-1
CASSDIAGLYNEQFF	TRBV6-5	TRBJ2-1
CASRTTRGTYEQYF	TRBV4-1	TRBJ2-7
CASSHPGQFYGYTF	TRBV6-1	TRBJ1-2
CASSLLGQGNTEAFF	TRBV7-6	TRBJ1-1
CASSLRPPPNTGELFF	TRBV11-3	TRBJ2-2
CASHSWGDTEAFF	TRBV7-9	TRBJ1-1
CASSYPGTSVNEQFF	TRBV4-1	TRBJ2-1
CASSHNVLGSSNQPQHF	TRBV16	TRBJ1-5
CASSLPVGRGTEAFF	TRBV7-9	TRBJ1-1
CASSVGGRKETQYF	TRBV9	TRBJ2-5
CASGLEGGRALNEQFF	TRBV12-5	TRBJ2-1
CASSRIGDISGANVLTF	TRBV14	TRBJ2-6
CASSGRDSQIGNTIYF	TRBV12-3/TRBV12-4	TRBJ1-3
CASSQVRGLNEQFF	TRBV14	TRBJ2-1
CASSVEHTTNGYTF	TRBV9	TRBJ1-2
CASSLFSGRGDTQYF	TRBV27	TRBJ2-3
CASTDPGGGYNEQFF	TRBV9	TRBJ2-1
CASSAHGTANTEAFF	TRBV9	TRBJ1-1
CASSQESFYPEQFF	TRBV4-2	TRBJ2-1
CASSWTSSTDTQYF	TRBV5-1	TRBJ2-3